This T cell receptor beta chain was obtained from a study of cytomegalovirus exposure and HLA in healthy donors. The study's findings and limits: Later, an analysis found that common viral pathogens appeared to be linked with several of the most significant clusters. The authors enumerated over 150 TCR beta chains as linked to cytomegalovirus. Confirmation was obtained in vitro that a few CMV-associated chains are specific for CMV antigens.

V shed 0 bases and J shed 11 bases, with 8 bases lying between them. CDR1 and CDR2 from the germline V gene are GTSNPN and SVGIG (reference sequence). There are 11 residues in the CDR3. The primer mix had 60 Vbeta and 13 Jbeta primers. Profiling relied on immunoSEQ multiplex PCR, and the TCRdb table lists in-frame clones only, not all of them. Among 150,000 to 200,000 clones listed, approximately 80% were seen once. In regard to this clone: Its antigen is currently unknown.

V and J are TRBV30 and TRBJ2-1; weak D call: TRBD1 (5 bases). What was sequenced was PBMCs. The origin of this receptor is a female donor in good health and CMV-seronegative. CDR3 bases: TGTGCCTGGAGTGTACAGGTTCAGCAGTTCTTC. Translated, it gives CAWSVQVQQFF.